This T cell receptor (beta chain) was found in a study of chemoradiotherapy in HPV16-positive cancers. Whole-study findings and limits: In HPV16-positive patients, HPV-responsive T-cell expansion tracked better recurrence-free survival.

V shed 3 bases and J shed 2 bases, with 8 bases lying between them. The CDR3 extends over 13 amino acids. Germline CDR1 is PRHDT and CDR2 is FYEKMQ (reference sequence). As concerns this clone: Its antigen is still unknown.

Assay: immunoSEQ multiplex PCR; the TCRdb copy retains only in-frame clones and omits some. The table includes 55,000 to 85,000 clones, 88% detected once. This chain connects TRBV13 to TRBJ2-7; no clear D gene. This clonotype was sampled from a human donor with HPV-associated anogenital cancer. The specimen was blood, collected from a patient who underwent chemoradiotherapy. The CDR3 loop reads CASSLRFTYEQYF. The DNA of the CDR3 is TGTGCCAGCAGCTTGCGATTCACCTACGAGCAGTACTTC.